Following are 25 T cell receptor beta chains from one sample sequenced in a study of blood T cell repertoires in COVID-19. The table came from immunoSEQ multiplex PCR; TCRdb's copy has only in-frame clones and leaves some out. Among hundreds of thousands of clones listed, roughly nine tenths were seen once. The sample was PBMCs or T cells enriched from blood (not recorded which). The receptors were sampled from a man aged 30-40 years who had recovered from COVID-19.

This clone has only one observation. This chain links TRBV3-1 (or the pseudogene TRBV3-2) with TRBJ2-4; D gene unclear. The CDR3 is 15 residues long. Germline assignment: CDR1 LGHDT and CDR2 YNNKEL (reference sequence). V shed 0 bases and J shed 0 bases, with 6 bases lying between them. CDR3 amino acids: CASSQDPLAKNIQYF. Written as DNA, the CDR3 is TGTGCCAGCAGCCAAGATCCCCTAGCCAAAAACATTCAGTACTTC.

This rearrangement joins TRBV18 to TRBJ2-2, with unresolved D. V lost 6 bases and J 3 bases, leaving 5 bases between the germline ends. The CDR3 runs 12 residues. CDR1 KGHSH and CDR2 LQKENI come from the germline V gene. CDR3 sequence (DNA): TGTGCCAGCTCGGAGTACACCGGGGAGCTGTTTTTT. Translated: CASSEYTGELFF.

The CDR3 loop is CASSLLTGGYRTDSPLHF. The CDR3 coding sequence is TGTGCCAGCAGTTTGCTGACAGGGGGCTACCGGACGGATTCACCCCTCCACTTT. V and J are TRBV28 and TRBJ1-6, with 10 positions matching TRBD1. This CDR3 has 18 amino acids. J gave up 8 bases and V 3 bases, and 13 bases lay outside the gene matches. Germline CDR1 MDHEN, CDR2 SYDVKM.

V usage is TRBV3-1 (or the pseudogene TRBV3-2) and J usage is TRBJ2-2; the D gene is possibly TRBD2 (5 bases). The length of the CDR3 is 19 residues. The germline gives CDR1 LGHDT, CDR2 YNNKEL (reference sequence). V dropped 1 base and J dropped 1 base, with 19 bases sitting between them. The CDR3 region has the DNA TGTGCCAGCAGCCAAGTTCTTTTGTATTCCGGGAAGAACACCGGGGAGCTGTTTTTT. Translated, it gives CASSQVLLYSGKNTGELFF.

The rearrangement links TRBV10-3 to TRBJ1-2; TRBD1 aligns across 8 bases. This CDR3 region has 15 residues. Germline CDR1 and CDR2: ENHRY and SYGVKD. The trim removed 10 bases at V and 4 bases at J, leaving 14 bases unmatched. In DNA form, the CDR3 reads TGTGCCAGCACACTTTCAGGGGGCGCGAGCTATGGCTACACCTTC. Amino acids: CASTLSGGASYGYTF.

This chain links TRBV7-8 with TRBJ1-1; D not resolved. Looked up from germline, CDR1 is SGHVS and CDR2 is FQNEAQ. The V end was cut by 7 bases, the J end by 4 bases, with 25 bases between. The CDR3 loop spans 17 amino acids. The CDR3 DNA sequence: TGTGCCAGCACCGAGAGCCCGGTGGGAGTGTCTCGCACTGAAGCTTTCTTT. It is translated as CASTESPVGVSRTEAFF.

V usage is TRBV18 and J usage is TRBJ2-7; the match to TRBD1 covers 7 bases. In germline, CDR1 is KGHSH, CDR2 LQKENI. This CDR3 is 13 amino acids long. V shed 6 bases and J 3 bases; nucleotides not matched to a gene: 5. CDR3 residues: CASSPDRVYEQYF. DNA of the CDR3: TGTGCCAGCTCCCCTGACAGGGTCTACGAGCAGTACTTC.

The CDR3 DNA sequence: TGTGCCAGCAGCTTCCAGGTTTCTGAGACCCAGTACTTC. Protein product: CASSFQVSETQYF. The chain employs TRBV11-2 and TRBJ2-5, with D hard to call. This CDR3 region has 13 residues. CDR1 and CDR2 (germline): SGHAT, FQNNGV. Deletions cut 3 bases from V and 5 bases from J, with 10 bases between. Supplemented by reference TRBV11-2 and TRBJ2-5, the full variable domain reads EAGVAQSPRYKIIEKRQSVAFWCNPISGHATLYWYQQILGQGPKLLIQFQNNGVVDDSQLPKDRFSAERLKGVDSTLKIQPAKLEDSAVYLCASSFQVSETQYFGPGTRLLVL.

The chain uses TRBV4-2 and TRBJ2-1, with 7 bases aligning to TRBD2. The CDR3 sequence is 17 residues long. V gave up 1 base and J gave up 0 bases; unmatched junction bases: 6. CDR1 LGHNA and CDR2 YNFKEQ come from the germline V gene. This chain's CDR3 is CASSQVSGWASYNEQFF. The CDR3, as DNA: TGTGCCAGCAGCCAAGTTAGCGGGTGGGCCTCCTACAATGAGCAGTTCTTC.

The CDR3 DNA follows: TGCGCCAGCAGCCGGAGAACAGACAGGGCCGACTATGGCTACACCTTC. As protein: CASSRRTDRADYGYTF. V is TRBV5-1 and J is TRBJ1-2; 7 bases line up with TRBD1. Looked up from germline, CDR1 is SGHRS and CDR2 is YFSETQ. CDR3 size: 16 residues. With 4 bases clipped from V and 3 bases from J, the junction kept 12 bases outside the gene matches.

The CDR3 loop is CASSPGTQSYEQYF. CDR3 nucleotides: TGTGCCAGCAGCCCCGGGACACAATCCTACGAGCAGTACTTC. The V and J genes are TRBV7-2 and TRBJ2-7; a possible D gene is TRBD1 (6 bases). CDR3 length: 14 amino acids. V lost 5 bases, J lost 1 base, and 12 bases lay in between. Germline V gene lookup returns CDR1 SGHTA and CDR2 FQGNSA. Full variable domain (remainder filled in from reference TRBV7-2 and TRBJ2-7): GAGVSQSPSNKVTEKGKDVELRCDPISGHTALYWYRQSLGQGLEFLIYFQGNSAPDKSGLPSDRFSAERTGGSVSTLTIQRTQQEDSAVYLCASSPGTQSYEQYFGPGTRLTVT.

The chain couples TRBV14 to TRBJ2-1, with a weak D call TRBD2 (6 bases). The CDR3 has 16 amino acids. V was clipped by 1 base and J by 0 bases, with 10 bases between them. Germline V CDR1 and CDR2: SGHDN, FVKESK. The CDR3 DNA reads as TGTGCCAGCAGCCAAGGTCGGCGGGGCTCCTACAATGAGCAGTTCTTC. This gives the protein CASSQGRRGSYNEQFF.

This chain's CDR3 is CASSPGDYPETQYF. DNA for the CDR3: TGTGCCAGCTCACCGGGGGACTACCCAGAGACCCAGTACTTC. The genes are TRBV18 and TRBJ2-5; 7 bases map to TRBD2. V trimming: 3 bases; J trimming: 4 bases; junction bases outside the gene matches: 5. Germline CDR1 is KGHSH and CDR2 is LQKENI. The CDR3 extends over 14 amino acids.

This CDR3 reads CASSSSPRGQNYEQYF. The CDR3 DNA follows: TGTGCCAGCAGCAGCTCACCCAGGGGACAGAACTACGAGCAGTACTTC. The V and J genes are TRBV21-1 and TRBJ2-7; the DNA was not compared with TRBD1, the D call given in the table. TRBV21-1 is a listed pseudogene. The CDR3 runs to 16 residues.

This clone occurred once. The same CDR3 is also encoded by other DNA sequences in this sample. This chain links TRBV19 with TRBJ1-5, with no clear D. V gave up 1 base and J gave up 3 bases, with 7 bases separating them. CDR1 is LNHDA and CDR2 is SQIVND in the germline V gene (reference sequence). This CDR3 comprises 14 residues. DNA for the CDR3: TGTGCCAGTAGTATAGGAGGGAACAATCAGCCCCAGCATTTT. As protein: CASSIGGNNQPQHF.

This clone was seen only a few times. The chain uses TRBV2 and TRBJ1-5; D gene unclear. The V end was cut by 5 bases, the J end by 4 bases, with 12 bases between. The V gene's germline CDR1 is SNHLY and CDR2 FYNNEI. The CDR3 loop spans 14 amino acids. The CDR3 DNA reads TGTGCCAGCAGTAGCCAGCGCTCTAATCAGCCCCAGCATTTT. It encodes CASSSQRSNQPQHF.

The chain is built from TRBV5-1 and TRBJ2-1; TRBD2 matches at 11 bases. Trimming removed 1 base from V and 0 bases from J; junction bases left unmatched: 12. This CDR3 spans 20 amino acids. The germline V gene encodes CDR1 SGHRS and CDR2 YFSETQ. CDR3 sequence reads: CASSLYLAGGQESSYNEQFF. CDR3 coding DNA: TGCGCCAGCAGCTTGTATCTAGCGGGAGGCCAAGAAAGCTCCTACAATGAGCAGTTCTTC. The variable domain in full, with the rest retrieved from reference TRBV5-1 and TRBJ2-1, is KAGVTQTPRYLIKTRGQQVTLSCSPISGHRSVSWYQQTPGQGLQFLFEYFSETQRNKGNFPGRFSGRQFSNSRSEMNVSTLELGDSALYLCASSLYLAGGQESSYNEQFFGPGTRLTVL.

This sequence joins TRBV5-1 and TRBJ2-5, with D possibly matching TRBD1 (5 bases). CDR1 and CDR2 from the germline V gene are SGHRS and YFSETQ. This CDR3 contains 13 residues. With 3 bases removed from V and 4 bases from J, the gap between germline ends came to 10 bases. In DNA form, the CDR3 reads TGCGCCAGCAGCTCGGACAAGCGAGAGACCCAGTACTTC. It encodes CASSSDKRETQYF.

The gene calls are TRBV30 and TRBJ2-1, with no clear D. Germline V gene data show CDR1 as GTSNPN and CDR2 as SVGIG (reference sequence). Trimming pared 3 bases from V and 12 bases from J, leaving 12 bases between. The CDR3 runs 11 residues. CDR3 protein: CAWRPRMRQFF. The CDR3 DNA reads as TGTGCCTGGAGACCTAGGATGAGGCAGTTCTTC. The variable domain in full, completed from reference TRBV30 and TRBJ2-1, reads SQTIHQWPATLVQPVGSPLSLECTVEGTSNPNLYWYRQAAGRGLQLLFYSVGIGQISSEVPQNLSASRPQDRQFILSSKKLLLSDSGFYLCAWRPRMRQFFGPGTRLTVL.

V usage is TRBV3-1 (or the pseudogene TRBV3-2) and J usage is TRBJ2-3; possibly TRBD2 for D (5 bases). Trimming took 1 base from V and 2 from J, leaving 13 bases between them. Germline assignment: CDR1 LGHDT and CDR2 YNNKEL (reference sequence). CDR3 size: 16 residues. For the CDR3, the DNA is TGTGCCAGCAGCCAAGTCTGGGGAGCTCTCACAGATACGCAGTATTTT. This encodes CASSQVWGALTDTQYF.

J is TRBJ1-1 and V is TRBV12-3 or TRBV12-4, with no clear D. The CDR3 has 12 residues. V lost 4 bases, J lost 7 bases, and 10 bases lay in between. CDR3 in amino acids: CASSYPGSEAFF. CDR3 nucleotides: TGTGCCAGCAGTTACCCGGGGAGTGAAGCTTTCTTT.

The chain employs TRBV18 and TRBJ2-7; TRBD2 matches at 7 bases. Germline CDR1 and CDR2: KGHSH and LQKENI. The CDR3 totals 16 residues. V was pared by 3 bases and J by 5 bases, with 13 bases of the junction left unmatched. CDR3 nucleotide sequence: TGTGCCAGCTCACCGTTGGGGCGGGAGAAGTCACACGAGCAGTACTTC. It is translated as CASSPLGREKSHEQYF.

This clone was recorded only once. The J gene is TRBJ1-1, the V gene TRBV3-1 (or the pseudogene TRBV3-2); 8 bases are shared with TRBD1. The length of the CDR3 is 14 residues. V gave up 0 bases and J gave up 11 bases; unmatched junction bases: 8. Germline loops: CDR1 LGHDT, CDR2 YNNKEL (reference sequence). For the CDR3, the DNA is TGTGCCAGCAGCCAAGATGGGAGACAGGGGAAGGCTTTCTTT. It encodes CASSQDGRQGKAFF.

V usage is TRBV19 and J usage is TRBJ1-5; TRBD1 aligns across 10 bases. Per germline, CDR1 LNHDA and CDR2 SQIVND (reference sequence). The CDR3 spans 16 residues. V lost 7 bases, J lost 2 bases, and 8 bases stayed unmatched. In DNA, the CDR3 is TGTGCCAGTACCCGGACAGGGGGAGCCGGCAATCAGCCCCAGCATTTT. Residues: CASTRTGGAGNQPQHF.

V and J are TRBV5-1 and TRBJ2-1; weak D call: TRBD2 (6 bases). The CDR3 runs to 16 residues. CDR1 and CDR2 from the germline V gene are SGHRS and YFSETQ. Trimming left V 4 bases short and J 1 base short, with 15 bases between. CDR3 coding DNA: TGCGCCAGCAGCGAAGGAGCGGGCCCTTCCTACAATGAGCAGTTCTTC. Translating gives CASSEGAGPSYNEQFF.